This T cell receptor beta chain was profiled in a study of T cells after posttransplantation cyclophosphamide. Study-wide points: Later blood repertoires were often dominated by clones from the donor CD8+ memory compartment. Recipient CMV seropositivity and CMV reactivation strongly tracked TRB clonality.

The table came from immunoSEQ multiplex PCR; TCRdb's copy has only in-frame clones and leaves some out. The repertoire shows some 46,000 clones, none seen only once; the top ten take about 2.3%. From germline, CDR1 is KGHSH and CDR2 LQKENI. The length of the CDR3 is 15 residues. Details on this clone: Its antigen is not identified. One junction end does not reproduce the germline sequence, and a read error may be involved.

This sequence originates from a man aged 35-49 years in good health, CMV-negative, and a related stem cell transplant donor. The specimen was PBMCs. The chain recombines TRBV18 with TRBJ2-3; TRBD2 matches at 10 bases. CDR3 DNA sequence: TGTGCCAGCTCACCAGGGACTAGCGAAACAGAGACGCAGTATTTT. This encodes CASSPGTSETETQYF.